This T cell receptor beta chain stems from a study of cytomegalovirus exposure and HLA in healthy donors. With regard to this clone: Its antigen remains unknown. Other DNA sequences in this sample translate to the same CDR3.

CDR1 LNHNV and CDR2 YYDKDF come from the germline V gene (reference sequence). CDR3 length equals 14 residues. With 0 bases clipped from V and 1 base from J, the junction kept 0 bases outside the gene matches. The PCR used 60 Vbeta and 13 Jbeta primers. Only in-frame clones appear in the TCRdb table, and some are missing; sequencing was by immunoSEQ multiplex PCR. This sample yields around 140,000 clones, of which approximately 78% are seen a single time; roughly 8.2% belongs to the top ten. Whole-study results and caveats: Upon later analysis, TCR association rates were observed to vary by HLA locus, being highest for DRB1 and lowest for HLA-C.

The TCR originated in a woman aged 50 to 60 in good health and CMV-seropositive. The chain has TRBV15 and TRBJ2-7, with 7 bases matching TRBD1. Material: PBMCs. This CDR3 is CATSRDRGSYEQYF. CDR3 coding DNA: TGTGCCACCAGCAGAGACAGGGGGTCCTACGAGCAGTACTTC.